Listed here are 7 T cell receptor beta chains from one sample, sequenced in a study of Graves' ophthalmopathy and Graves' hyperthyroidism (dated by TCRdb to 2016 to 2018). The sample was run on an Illumina HiSeq 2000. For repertoire sequencing, TCR beta CDR3 regions were amplified from RNA transcripts. The first round of RT-PCR was done with HTBI primers and the Qiagen OneStep RT-PCR kit, and was followed by a second round of multiplex PCR, then size selection and purification. TCRdb itself trimmed the public reads at Q25 with fastp, ran MiXCR and retained productive beta chains. Rows matching on CDR3 protein sequence are summarized as one entry with the most common DNA and genes. In all, the sample holds around 1,000,000 distinct CDR3 sequences, and 35% to 40% of those were seen once. The ten top clones hold around 10% of the sample. Sequences were obtained from peripheral blood or thyroid tissue (not recorded which). The source is an adult man with Graves' hyperthyroidism.

The CDR3 nucleotides read TGTGCCAGCAGCTTGGCGGGACAGGGTATCACCGGGGAGCTGTTTTTT. It is translated as CASSLAGQGITGELFF. This chain connects TRBV7-9 to TRBJ2-2; 9 bases fit TRBD1. Germline CDR1 and CDR2: SEHNR and FQNEAQ (reference sequence). Losses at the gene ends were 3 bases for V and 4 bases for J; bases not matched to a gene: 6. The CDR3 length is 16 residues.

On this clonotype itself: Its ends do not fully match the called genes, so a read error is possible. This sequence joins TRBV20-1 and TRBJ2-2, with a possible D match to TRBD2 (6 bases). In germline, CDR1 is DFQATT, CDR2 SNEGSKA (reference sequence). The CDR3 extends over 14 amino acids. CDR3 DNA sequence: TGCAGTGCTAAAAGGGACTCCTACACCGGGGAGCTGTCTTTT. It specifies CSAKRDSYTGELSF.

This clonotype was seen ten or more times. The chain couples TRBV20-1 to TRBJ2-5, with D possibly matching TRBD2 (5 bases). The germline V and J ends were trimmed by 6 bases and 1 base, with 12 bases remaining between them. The length of the CDR3 is 13 residues. CDR1 is DFQATT, CDR2 SNEGSKA, per germline (reference sequence). The CDR3 region has the DNA TGCAGTGCCGAAAGGGCGGGCCAAGAGACCCAGTACTTC. Its translation: CSAERAGQETQYF.

The chain has TRBV6-5 and TRBJ1-2; 7 positions agree with TRBD1. J lost 3 bases, V lost 6 bases, and 16 bases had no gene match. Germline V lookup: CDR1 MNHEY, CDR2 SVGAGI. The CDR3 is 17 amino acids. CDR3 sequence reads: CASSPGDRPLSDYGYTF. The DNA of the CDR3 is TGTGCCAGCAGCCCTGGGGACAGACCCCTATCCGACTATGGCTACACCTTC.

The table lists this clonotype with many counts. The J gene is TRBJ1-1, the V gene TRBV27; D not certain. Trimming shortened V by 3 bases and J by 0 bases, and 8 bases separated the two germline ends. Looked up from germline, CDR1 is MNHEY and CDR2 is SMNVEV (reference sequence). The length of the CDR3 is 14 residues. The DNA for the CDR3 is TGTGCCAGCAGTTTGGCACCAGTGAACACTGAAGCTTTCTTT. This codes for CASSLAPVNTEAFF.

V and J are TRBV7-9 and TRBJ1-4; D is unresolved. With 3 bases removed from V and 9 bases from J, the gap between germline ends came to 8 bases. The CDR3 extends over 12 amino acids. CDR1 and CDR2 (germline): SEHNR, FQNEAQ (reference sequence). CDR3 residues: CASSLEGKKLFF. Written as DNA, the CDR3 is TGTGCCAGCAGCTTGGAAGGGAAAAAACTGTTTTTT.

The chain employs TRBV5-4 and TRBJ2-7, with 8 bases aligning to TRBD2. Trimming removed 4 bases from V and 0 bases from J; junction bases left unmatched: 6. Germline CDR1 and CDR2: SGHNT and YYREEE (reference sequence). CDR3 length equals 15 residues. The CDR3 nucleotides are TGTGCCAGCAGCACAGACGGGACTAGCTCCTACGAGCAGTACTTC. This sequence encodes CASSTDGTSSYEQYF.